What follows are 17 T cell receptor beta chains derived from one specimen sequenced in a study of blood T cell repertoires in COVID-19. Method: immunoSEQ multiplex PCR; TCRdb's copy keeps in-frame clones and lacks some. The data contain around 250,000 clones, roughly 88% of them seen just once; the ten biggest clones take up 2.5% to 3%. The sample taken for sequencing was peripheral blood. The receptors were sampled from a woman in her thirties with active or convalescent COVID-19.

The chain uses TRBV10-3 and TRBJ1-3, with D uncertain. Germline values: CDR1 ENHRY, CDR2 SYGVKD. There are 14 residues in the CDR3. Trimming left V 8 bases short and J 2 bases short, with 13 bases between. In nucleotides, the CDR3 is TGTGCCATCCGGACCGGGATCGCTGGAAACACCATATATTTT. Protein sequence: CAIRTGIAGNTIYF.

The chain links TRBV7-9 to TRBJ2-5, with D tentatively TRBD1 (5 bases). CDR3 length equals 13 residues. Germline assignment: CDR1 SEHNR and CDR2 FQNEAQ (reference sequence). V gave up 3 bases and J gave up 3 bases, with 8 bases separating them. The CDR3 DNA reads TGTGCCAGCAGCTTGGGGCCCAAAGAGACCCAGTACTTC. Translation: CASSLGPKETQYF.

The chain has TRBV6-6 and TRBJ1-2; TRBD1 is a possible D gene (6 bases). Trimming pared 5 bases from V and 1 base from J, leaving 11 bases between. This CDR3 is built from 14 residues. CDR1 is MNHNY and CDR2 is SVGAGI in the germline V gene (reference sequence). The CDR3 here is CASSQQGNNYGYTF. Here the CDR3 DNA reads TGTGCCAGCAGTCAACAGGGTAATAACTATGGCTACACCTTC.

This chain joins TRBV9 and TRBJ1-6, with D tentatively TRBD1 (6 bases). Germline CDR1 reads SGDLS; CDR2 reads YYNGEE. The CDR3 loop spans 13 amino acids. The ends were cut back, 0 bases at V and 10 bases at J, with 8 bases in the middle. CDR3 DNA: TGTGCCAGCAGCGTAGAGGGGGAATCACCCCTCCACTTT. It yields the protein CASSVEGESPLHF.

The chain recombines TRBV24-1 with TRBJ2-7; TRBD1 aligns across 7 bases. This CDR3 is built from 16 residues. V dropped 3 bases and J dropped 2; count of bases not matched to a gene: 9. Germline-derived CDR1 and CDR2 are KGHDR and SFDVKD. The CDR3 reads CATSDPDRTGAYEQYF. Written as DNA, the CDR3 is TGTGCCACCAGTGATCCGGATCGGACAGGTGCCTACGAGCAGTACTTC.

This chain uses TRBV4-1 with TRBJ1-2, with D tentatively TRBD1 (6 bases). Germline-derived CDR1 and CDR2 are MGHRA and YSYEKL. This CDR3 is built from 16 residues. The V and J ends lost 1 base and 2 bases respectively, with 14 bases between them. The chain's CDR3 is CASSQGSGQGNYGYTF. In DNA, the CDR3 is TGCGCCAGCAGCCAAGGTTCAGGGCAGGGGAACTATGGCTACACCTTC.

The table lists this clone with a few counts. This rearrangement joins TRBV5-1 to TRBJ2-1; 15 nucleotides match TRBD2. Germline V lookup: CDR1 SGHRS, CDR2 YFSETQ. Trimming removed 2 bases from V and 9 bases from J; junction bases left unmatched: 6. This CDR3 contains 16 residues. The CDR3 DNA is TGCGCCAGCAGCTTACGGACTAGCGGGGGGGAAGGTGAGCAGTTCTTC. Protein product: CASSLRTSGGEGEQFF.

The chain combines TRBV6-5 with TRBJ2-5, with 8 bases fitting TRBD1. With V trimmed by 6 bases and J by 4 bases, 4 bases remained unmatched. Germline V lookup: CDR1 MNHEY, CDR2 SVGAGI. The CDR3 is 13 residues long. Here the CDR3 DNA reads TGTGCCAGCAGAGGACAGGGAGGAGAGACCCAGTACTTC. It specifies CASRGQGGETQYF.

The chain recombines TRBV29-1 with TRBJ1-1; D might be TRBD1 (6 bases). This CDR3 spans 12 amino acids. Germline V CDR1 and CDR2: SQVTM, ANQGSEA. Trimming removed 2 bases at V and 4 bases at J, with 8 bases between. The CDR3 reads CSVESRGTEAFF. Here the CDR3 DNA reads TGCAGCGTTGAAAGCAGGGGCACTGAAGCTTTCTTT.

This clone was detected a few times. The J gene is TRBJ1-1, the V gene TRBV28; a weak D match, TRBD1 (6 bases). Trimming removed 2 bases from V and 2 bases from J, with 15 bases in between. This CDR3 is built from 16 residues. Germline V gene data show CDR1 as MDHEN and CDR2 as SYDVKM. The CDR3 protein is CASSLGTAGANTEAFF. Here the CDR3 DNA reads TGTGCCAGCAGTTTAGGAACGGCAGGGGCTAACACTGAAGCTTTCTTT.

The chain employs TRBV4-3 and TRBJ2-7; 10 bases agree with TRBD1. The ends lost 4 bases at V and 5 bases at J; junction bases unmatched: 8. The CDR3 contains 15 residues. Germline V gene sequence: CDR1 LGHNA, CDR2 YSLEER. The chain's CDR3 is CASSRRAGTGDEQYF. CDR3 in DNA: TGCGCCAGCAGCCGGAGGGCGGGGACAGGGGACGAGCAGTACTTC.

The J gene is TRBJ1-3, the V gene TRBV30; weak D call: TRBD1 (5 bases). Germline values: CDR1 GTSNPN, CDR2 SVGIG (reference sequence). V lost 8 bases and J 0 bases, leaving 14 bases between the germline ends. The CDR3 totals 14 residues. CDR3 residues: CATKTARSGNTIYF. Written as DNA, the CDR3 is TGTGCCACCAAGACAGCCCGCTCTGGAAACACCATATATTTT.

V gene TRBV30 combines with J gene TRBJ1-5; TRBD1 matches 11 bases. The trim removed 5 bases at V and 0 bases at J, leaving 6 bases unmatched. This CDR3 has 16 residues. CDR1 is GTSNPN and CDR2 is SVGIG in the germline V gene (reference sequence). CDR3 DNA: TGTGCCTGGGGACAGGGGGCAATTCGTAGCAATCAGCCCCAGCATTTT. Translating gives CAWGQGAIRSNQPQHF.

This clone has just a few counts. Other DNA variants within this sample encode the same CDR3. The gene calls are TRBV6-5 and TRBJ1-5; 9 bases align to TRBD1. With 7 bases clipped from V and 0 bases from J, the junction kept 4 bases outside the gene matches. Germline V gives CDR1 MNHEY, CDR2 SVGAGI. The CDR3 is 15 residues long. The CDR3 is CASTRTGDSNQPQHF. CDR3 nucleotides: TGTGCCAGCACCCGGACAGGGGATAGCAATCAGCCCCAGCATTTT.

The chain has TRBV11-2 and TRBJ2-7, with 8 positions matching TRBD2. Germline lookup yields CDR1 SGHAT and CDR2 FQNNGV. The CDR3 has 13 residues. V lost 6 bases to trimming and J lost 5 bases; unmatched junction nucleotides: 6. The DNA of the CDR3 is TGTGCCAGCAGGCCGGGGGGGGCGGACGAGCAGTACTTC. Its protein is CASRPGGADEQYF.

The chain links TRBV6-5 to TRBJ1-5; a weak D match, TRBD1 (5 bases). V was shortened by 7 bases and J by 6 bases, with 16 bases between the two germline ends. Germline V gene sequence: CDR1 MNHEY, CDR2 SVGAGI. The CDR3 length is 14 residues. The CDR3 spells CASMPQGGTQPQHF. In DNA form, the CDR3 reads TGTGCCAGCATGCCGCAGGGAGGGACTCAGCCCCAGCATTTT.

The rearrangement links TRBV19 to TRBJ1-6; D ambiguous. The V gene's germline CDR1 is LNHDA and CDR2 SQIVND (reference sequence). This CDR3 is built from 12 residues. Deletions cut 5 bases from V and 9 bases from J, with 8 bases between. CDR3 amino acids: CASSAESSPLHF. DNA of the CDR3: TGTGCCAGTAGTGCTGAGAGTTCACCCCTCCACTTT.